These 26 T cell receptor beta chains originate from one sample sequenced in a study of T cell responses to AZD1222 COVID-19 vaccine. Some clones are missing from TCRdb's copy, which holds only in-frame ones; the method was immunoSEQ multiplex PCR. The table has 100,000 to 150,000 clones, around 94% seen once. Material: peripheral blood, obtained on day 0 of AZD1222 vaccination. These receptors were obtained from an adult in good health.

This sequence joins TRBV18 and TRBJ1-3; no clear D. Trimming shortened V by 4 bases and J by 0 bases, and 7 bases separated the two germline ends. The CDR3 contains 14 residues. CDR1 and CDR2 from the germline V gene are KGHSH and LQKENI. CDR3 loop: CASSRASSGNTIYF. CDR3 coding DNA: TGTGCCAGCTCACGAGCCAGCTCTGGAAACACCATATATTTT.

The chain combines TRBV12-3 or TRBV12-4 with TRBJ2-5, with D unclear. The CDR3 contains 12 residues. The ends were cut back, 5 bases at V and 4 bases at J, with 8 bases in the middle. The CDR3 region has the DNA TGTGCCAGCAGTGGGGATGTAGAGACCCAGTACTTC. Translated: CASSGDVETQYF.

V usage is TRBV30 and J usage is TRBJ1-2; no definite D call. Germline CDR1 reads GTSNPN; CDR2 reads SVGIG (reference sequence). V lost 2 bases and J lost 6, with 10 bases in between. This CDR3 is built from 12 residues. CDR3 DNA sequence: TGTGCCTGGAGTACCTCTCGACATGGCTACACCTTC. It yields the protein CAWSTSRHGYTF.

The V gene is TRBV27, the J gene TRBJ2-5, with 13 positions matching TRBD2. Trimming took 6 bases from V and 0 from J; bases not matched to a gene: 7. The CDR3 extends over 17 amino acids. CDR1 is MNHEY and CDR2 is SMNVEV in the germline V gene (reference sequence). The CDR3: CASRRLAGGYYQETQYF. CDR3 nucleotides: TGTGCCAGCAGGAGACTAGCGGGGGGCTATTACCAAGAGACCCAGTACTTC.

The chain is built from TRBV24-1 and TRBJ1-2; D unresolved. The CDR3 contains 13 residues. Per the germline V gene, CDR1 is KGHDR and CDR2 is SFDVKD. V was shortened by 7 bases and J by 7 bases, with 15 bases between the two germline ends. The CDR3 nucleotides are TGTGCCACCAGGGGCAACCGGGAAGGTGGCTACACCTTC. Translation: CATRGNREGGYTF.

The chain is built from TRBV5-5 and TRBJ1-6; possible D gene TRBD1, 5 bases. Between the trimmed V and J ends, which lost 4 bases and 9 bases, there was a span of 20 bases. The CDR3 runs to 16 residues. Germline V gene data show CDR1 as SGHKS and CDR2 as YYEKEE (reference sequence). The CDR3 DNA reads TGTGCCAGCAGCCCGCCCGGGGGGGGAGATAGTTCACCCCTCCACTTT. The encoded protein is CASSPPGGGDSSPLHF.

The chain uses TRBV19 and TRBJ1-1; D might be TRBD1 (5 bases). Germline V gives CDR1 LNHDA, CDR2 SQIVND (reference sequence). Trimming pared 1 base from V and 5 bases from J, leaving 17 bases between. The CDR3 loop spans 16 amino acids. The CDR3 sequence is CASSIGGSHERTEAFF. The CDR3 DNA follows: TGTGCCAGTAGTATAGGGGGGTCTCACGAGAGGACTGAAGCTTTCTTT. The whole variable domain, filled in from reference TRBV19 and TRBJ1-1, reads DGGITQSPKYLFRKEGQNVTLSCEQNLNHDAMYWYRQDPGQGLRLIYYSQIVNDFQKGDIAEGYSVSREKKESFPLTVTSAQKNPTAFYLCASSIGGSHERTEAFFGQGTRLTVV.

The chain's CDR3 is CASRPVTEANYGYTF. The CDR3 bases are TGCGCCAGCAGGCCCGTGACAGAAGCTAACTATGGCTACACCTTC. The rearrangement uses TRBV5-1 and TRBJ1-2; a weak D match, TRBD1 (5 bases). Trimming left V 5 bases short and J 0 bases short, with 14 bases between. The length of the CDR3 is 15 residues. The germline V gene has CDR1 SGHRS and CDR2 YFSETQ.

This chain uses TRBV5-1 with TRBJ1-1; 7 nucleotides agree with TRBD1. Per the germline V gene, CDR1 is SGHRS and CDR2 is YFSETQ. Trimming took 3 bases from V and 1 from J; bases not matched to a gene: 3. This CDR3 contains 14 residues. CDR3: CASSWGTANTEAFF. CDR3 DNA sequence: TGCGCCAGCAGCTGGGGGACAGCGAACACTGAAGCTTTCTTT.

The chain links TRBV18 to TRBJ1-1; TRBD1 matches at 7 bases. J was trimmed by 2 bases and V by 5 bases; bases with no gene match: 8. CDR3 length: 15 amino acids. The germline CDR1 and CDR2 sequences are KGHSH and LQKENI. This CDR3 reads CASSFNRDSNTEAFF. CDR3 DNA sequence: TGTGCCAGCTCATTCAACCGGGACAGTAACACTGAAGCTTTCTTT.

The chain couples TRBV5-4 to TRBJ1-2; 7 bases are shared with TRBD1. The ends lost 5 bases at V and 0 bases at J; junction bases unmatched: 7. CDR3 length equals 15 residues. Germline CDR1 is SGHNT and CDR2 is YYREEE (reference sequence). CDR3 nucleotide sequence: TGTGCCAGCAGTTCCCGACAGGGAGCTAACTATGGCTACACCTTC. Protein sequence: CASSSRQGANYGYTF.

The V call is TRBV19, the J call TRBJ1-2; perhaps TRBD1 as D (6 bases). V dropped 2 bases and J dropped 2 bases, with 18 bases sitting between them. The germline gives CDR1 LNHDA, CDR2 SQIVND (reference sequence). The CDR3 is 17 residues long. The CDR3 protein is CASSIWPLAQGNYGYTF. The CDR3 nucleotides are TGTGCCAGTAGTATATGGCCTCTTGCACAGGGAAACTATGGCTACACCTTC.

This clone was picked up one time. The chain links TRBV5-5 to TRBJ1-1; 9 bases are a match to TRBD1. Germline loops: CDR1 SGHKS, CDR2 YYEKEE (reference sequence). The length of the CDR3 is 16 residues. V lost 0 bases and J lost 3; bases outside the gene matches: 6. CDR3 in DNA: TGTGCCAGCAGCTTGGTTATGGGACAGGGCTACACTGAAGCTTTCTTT. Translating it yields CASSLVMGQGYTEAFF. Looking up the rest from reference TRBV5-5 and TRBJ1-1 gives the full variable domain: DAGVTQSPTHLIKTRGQQVTLRCSPISGHKSVSWYQQVLGQGPQFIFQYYEKEERGRGNFPDRFSARQFPNYSSELNVNALLLGDSALYLCASSLVMGQGYTEAFFGQGTRLTVV.

The CDR3 region has the DNA TGTGCCAGCAGCTTCGGTGTGGCAGATACGCAGTATTTT. Its translation: CASSFGVADTQYF. The chain has TRBV7-3 and TRBJ2-3, with D hard to call. This CDR3 is 13 amino acids long. Germline V gene data show CDR1 as SGHTA and CDR2 as FQGTGA. V was trimmed by 3 bases and J by 4 bases, leaving 8 bases between them.

The CDR3 nucleotides are TGTGCCACCAGTGGGGCTAGCGGGGGATACAATGAGCAGTTCTTC. This encodes CATSGASGGYNEQFF. The chain combines TRBV24-1 with TRBJ2-1; 10 bases are shared with TRBD2. The V segment lost 5 bases and the J segment 4 bases; nucleotides outside the gene matches: 4. The CDR3 loop spans 15 amino acids. Germline CDR1 KGHDR, CDR2 SFDVKD.

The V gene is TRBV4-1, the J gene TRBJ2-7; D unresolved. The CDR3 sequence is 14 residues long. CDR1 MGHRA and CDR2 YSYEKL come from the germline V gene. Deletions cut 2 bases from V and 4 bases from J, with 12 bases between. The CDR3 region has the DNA TGCGCCAGCAGCCAAAGGGAACGAGGATACGAGCAGTACTTC. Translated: CASSQRERGYEQYF.

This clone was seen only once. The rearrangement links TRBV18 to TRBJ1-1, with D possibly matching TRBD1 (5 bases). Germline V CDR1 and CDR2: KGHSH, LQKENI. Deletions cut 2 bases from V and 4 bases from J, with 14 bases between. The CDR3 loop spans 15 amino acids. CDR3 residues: CASSPNLQGTTEAFF. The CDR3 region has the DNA TGTGCCAGCTCACCAAATCTCCAGGGCACCACTGAAGCTTTCTTT.

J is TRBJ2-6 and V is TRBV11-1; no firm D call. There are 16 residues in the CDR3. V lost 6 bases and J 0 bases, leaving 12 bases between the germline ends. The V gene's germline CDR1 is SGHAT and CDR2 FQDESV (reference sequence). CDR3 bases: TGTGCCAGCAGTCGGCAGGTTCTCTCTGGGGCCAACGTCCTGACTTTC. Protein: CASSRQVLSGANVLTF.

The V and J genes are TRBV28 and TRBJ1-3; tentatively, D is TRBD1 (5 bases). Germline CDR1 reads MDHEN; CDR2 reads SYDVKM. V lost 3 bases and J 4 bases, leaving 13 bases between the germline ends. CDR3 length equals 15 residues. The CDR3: CASSLGRANGNTIYF. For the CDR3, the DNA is TGTGCCAGCAGTTTGGGCAGGGCGAACGGAAACACCATATATTTT. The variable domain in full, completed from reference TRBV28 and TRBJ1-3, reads DVKVTQSSRYLVKRTGEKVFLECVQDMDHENMFWYRQDPGLGLRLIYFSYDVKMKEKGDIPEGYSVSREKKERFSLILESASTNQTSMYLCASSLGRANGNTIYFGEGSWLTVV.

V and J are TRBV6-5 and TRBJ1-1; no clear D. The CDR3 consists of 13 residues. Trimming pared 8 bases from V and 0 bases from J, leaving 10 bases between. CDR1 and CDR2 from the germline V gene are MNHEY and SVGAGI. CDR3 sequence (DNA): TGTGCCAGCCAATTATATCTGAACACTGAAGCTTTCTTT. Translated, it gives CASQLYLNTEAFF.

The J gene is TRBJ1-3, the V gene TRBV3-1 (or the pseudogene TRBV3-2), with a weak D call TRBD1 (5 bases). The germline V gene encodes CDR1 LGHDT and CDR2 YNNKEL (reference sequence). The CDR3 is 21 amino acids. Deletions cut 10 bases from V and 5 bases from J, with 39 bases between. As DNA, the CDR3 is TGTGCCACCTCACAAAGATGGGGCGGGACGGCGGCACTGGCATGGAGAAACACCATATATTTT. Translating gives CATSQRWGGTAALAWRNTIYF.

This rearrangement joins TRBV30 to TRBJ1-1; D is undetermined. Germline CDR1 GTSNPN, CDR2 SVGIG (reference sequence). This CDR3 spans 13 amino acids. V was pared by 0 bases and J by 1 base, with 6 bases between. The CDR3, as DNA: TGTGCCTGGAGTGTGAGAGGGAACACTGAAGCTTTCTTT. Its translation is CAWSVRGNTEAFF.

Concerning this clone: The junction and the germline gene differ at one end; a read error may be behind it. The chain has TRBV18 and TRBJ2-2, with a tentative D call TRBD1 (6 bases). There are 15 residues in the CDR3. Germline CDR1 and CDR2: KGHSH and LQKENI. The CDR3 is CASSPLGQNTGELFF. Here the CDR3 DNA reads TGTGCCAGCTCCCCACTGGGACAGAACACCGGGGAGCTGTTTTTT.

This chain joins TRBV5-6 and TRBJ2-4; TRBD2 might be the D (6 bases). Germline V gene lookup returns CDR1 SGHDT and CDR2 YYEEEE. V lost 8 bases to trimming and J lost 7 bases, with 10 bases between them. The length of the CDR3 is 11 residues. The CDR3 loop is CASSRGNIQYF. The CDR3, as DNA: TGTGCCAGTTCCCGGGGGAACATTCAGTACTTC.

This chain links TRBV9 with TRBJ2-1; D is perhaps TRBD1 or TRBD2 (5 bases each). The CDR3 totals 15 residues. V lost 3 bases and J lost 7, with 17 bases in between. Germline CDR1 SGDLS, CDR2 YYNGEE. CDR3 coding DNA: TGTGCCAGCAGCGACCGGGACGGGGCCTGGAATGAGCAGTTCTTC. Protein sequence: CASSDRDGAWNEQFF.

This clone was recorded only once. The CDR3 loop is CASSQDVYNEQFF. In nucleotides, the CDR3 is TGCGCCAGCAGCCAAGATGTATACAATGAGCAGTTCTTC. V gene TRBV4-3 combines with J gene TRBJ2-1; D gene uncertain. V lost 0 bases and J 4 bases, leaving 4 bases between the germline ends. CDR3 length equals 13 residues. CDR1 and CDR2 from the germline V gene are LGHNA and YSLEER.